The TCR beta chain under discussion was sequenced for a study of Ad26.COV2.S vaccination and SARS-CoV-2 variants. This sample's treatment: some 20 received Ad26.COV2.S at low or high dose, single or two shots; about five received placebo; per-sample allocation not given. Day 63 after the first vaccine or placebo injection was the time point for sampling. Note on this clone: Antigen: not known.

Regarding the study as a whole: Spike-specific TCR breadth was greater in vaccine than placebo recipients.

The germline V and J ends were trimmed by 4 bases and 5 bases, with 12 bases remaining between them. There are 14 residues in the CDR3. From germline, CDR1 is SNHLY and CDR2 FYNNEI. Sequencing was performed with immunoSEQ multiplex PCR; in TCRdb, only in-frame clones are kept and a portion is missing. The sample records some 330,000 clones, roughly 88% being singletons. The genes are TRBV2 and TRBJ2-1, with D hard to call. The material sequenced was peripheral blood, taken in a trial of Ad26.COV2.S vaccine versus placebo. This TCR was recovered from a person between 18 and 60 years old who received the Ad26.COV2.S COVID-19 vaccine or a placebo. The CDR3: CASSGGISDNEQFF. The CDR3 bases are TGTGCCAGCAGTGGTGGTATCAGCGACAATGAGCAGTTCTTC.